Listed below are T cell receptor beta chains from one sample, sequenced in a study of regulatory T cells in long-lasting Graves disease. TCRdb analysed the multiplex PCR reads with MiXCR anew, one entry per CDR3 protein. The repertoire holds about 240,000 distinct CDR3 sequences, roughly a fifth seen once, with about 15% in the top ten. Sequencing was performed on peripheral blood mononuclear cells (PBMCs), taken at new diagnosis, from a patient treated with antithyroid drugs. The receptor set was obtained from a female donor with Graves disease. Both conserved end residues are part of each CDR3.

J gene | V gene | CDR3 protein
TRBJ1-2 | TRBV10-3 | CAIRLGGDYGYTF
TRBJ2-3 | TRBV7-7 | CASSLGTSGGTDTQYF
TRBJ1-1 | TRBV6-2/TRBV6-3 | CASSGRQGRKNTEAFF
TRBJ1-6 | TRBV6-2/TRBV6-3 | CASSYSGGGGGNSPLHF
TRBJ2-7 | TRBV4-1 | CASSQELMGVGNEQYF
TRBJ2-7 | TRBV7-2 | CASSLEASGRVGNEQYF
TRBJ2-6 | TRBV15 | CATSGTGTMYSGANVLTF
TRBJ1-3 | TRBV6-5 | CASSYSLGQTLSGNTIYF
TRBJ2-3 | TRBV5-1 | CASSLAASTDTQYF
TRBJ1-2 | TRBV6-1 | CASSPGGEAGYTF
TRBJ2-7 | TRBV7-2 | CASSSSSGGPSYEQYF
TRBJ2-7 | TRBV6-1 | CASSDPGQGAYEQYF
TRBJ1-4 | TRBV12-3/TRBV12-4 | CASSLGTLQEKLFF
TRBJ2-7 | TRBV6-1 | CASSGLAGGPDEQYF
TRBJ1-1 | TRBV7-9 | CASSPGREAFF
TRBJ2-3 | TRBV20-1 | CSARDGIATDTQYF
TRBJ2-1 | TRBV4-1 | CASRQTDMGFSYNEQFF
TRBJ1-6 | TRBV28 | CASSETNSPLHF
TRBJ2-7 | TRBV28 | CASSLGRTHYEQYF
TRBJ2-1 | TRBV5-1 | CASSLSLAIYNEQFF
TRBJ2-1 | TRBV9 | CASSVGGPSYNEQFF
TRBJ2-5 | TRBV7-7 | CASSPTSSGGWETQYF
TRBJ1-5 | TRBV28 | CASRSGGGNQPQHF
TRBJ2-3 | TRBV7-2 | CASSLAGGSGDRTDTQYF
TRBJ2-2 | TRBV9 | CASSAELTPGQPNTGELFF
TRBJ2-1 | TRBV11-3 | CASSHGTSEGNEQFF
TRBJ2-5 | TRBV20-1 | CSARQGETQYF
TRBJ1-5 | TRBV28 | CASSAYPDISNQPQHF
TRBJ2-3 | TRBV20-1 | CSAPKTSGTTDTQYF
TRBJ2-2 | TRBV20-1 | CSARDGTSNTGELFF
TRBJ2-7 | TRBV7-2 | CASSPPGVGYEQYF
TRBJ1-5 | TRBV6-1 | CASGVTIDQPQHF
TRBJ1-1 | TRBV28 | CASSSPLGSGF
TRBJ1-2 | TRBV5-1 | CASSPRQGALTNYGYTF